Following are 20 T cell receptor beta chains from one sample sequenced in a study of T cell changes during pregnancy in multiple sclerosis (dated by TCRdb to between 2019 and 2020). The library was built by means of the immunoSEQ multiplex PCR assay. The source is immuneACCESS, and TCRdb retained only in-frame sequences with V and J called. Part of the clones is not carried over; for the studies checked, unresolved V genes explain less than half of this, and the remainder is unexplained. Here the sample has fewer than 90,000 clones; roughly 93% occur a single time. The ten largest clonotypes hold 1.1% to 1.5% of the sample. The sequences come from peripheral blood, collected in the third trimester of pregnancy. The receptors here all came from a female donor in good health, enrolled as a control in a pregnancy study.

J is TRBJ2-2 and V is TRBV7-2; TRBD2 matches at 10 bases. The V gene end was trimmed by 6 bases and the J gene end by 4 bases; junction bases not matched to a gene: 8. Germline CDR1 reads SGHTA; CDR2 reads FQGNSA. CDR3 length: 16 amino acids. The CDR3: CASRSLAGVGTGELFF. As DNA, the CDR3 is TGTGCCAGCAGATCTCTAGCGGGAGTAGGCACCGGGGAGCTGTTTTTT.

This chain uses TRBV11-3 with TRBJ2-5, with 9 bases fitting TRBD1. The germline V gene encodes CDR1 SGHNT and CDR2 YENEEA. J lost 1 base, V lost 4 bases, and 4 bases had no gene match. This CDR3 region has 15 residues. The CDR3 DNA sequence: TGTGCCAGCAGCTCAGGACAGGGGTCCCAAGAGACCCAGTACTTC. Protein sequence: CASSSGQGSQETQYF. Drawing the rest from reference TRBV11-3 and TRBJ2-5, the complete variable domain is EAGVVQSPRYKIIEKKQPVAFWCNPISGHNTLYWYLQNLGQGPELLIRYENEEAVDDSQLPKDRFSAERLKGVDSTLKIQPAELGDSAVYLCASSSGQGSQETQYFGPGTRLLVL.

The chain combines TRBV4-1 with TRBJ2-7; TRBD2 agrees at 11 bases. This CDR3 is built from 17 residues. V lost 0 bases and J lost 7; bases outside the gene matches: 11. In germline, CDR1 is MGHRA, CDR2 YSYEKL. This chain's CDR3 is CASSQDRTLAGGREQYF. CDR3 coding DNA: TGCGCCAGCAGCCAAGACCGAACTTTAGCGGGAGGGCGGGAGCAGTACTTC.

V usage is TRBV10-1 and J usage is TRBJ1-5; D uncertain. The ends were cut back, 7 bases at V and 4 bases at J, with 5 bases in the middle. CDR1 and CDR2 from the germline V gene are WNHNN and SYGVQD (reference sequence). The CDR3 spans 11 residues. The CDR3 loop reads CASTLNQPQHF. The DNA of the CDR3 is TGCGCCAGCACCCTAAATCAGCCCCAGCATTTT.

The gene calls are TRBV5-4 and TRBJ2-1, with no clear D. Trimming pared 4 bases from V and 6 bases from J, leaving 11 bases between. The CDR3 extends over 13 amino acids. The V gene's germline CDR1 is SGHNT and CDR2 YYREEE (reference sequence). The CDR3 sequence: CASSPTRANEQFF. The CDR3 DNA sequence: TGTGCCAGCAGCCCCACCCGCGCCAATGAGCAGTTCTTC.

This clone came up once. This chain uses TRBV6-5 with TRBJ1-3; no firm D call. CDR1 and CDR2 (germline): MNHEY, SVGAGI. This CDR3 comprises 14 residues. The germline V and J ends were trimmed by 4 bases and 0 bases, with 7 bases remaining between them. CDR3 amino acids: CASSLTFSGNTIYF. CDR3 nucleotide sequence: TGTGCCAGCAGTTTAACTTTCTCTGGAAACACCATATATTTT.

This chain uses TRBV7-9 with TRBJ2-6; D might be TRBD2 (5 bases). Looked up from germline, CDR1 is SEHNR and CDR2 is FQNEAQ (reference sequence). This CDR3 spans 17 amino acids. The V gene lost 5 bases and the J gene lost 0 bases, with 14 bases spanning the gap. This CDR3 is CASSASRTVSGANVLTF. CDR3 in DNA: TGTGCCAGCAGCGCTAGCCGGACGGTCTCTGGGGCCAACGTCCTGACTTTC.

This chain joins TRBV19 and TRBJ2-4, with TRBD1 matching over 8 bases. Per germline, CDR1 LNHDA and CDR2 SQIVND (reference sequence). V lost 11 bases to trimming and J lost 9 bases; unmatched junction nucleotides: 18. The CDR3 is 15 amino acids. The CDR3 here is CAETPTGVDDVIQYF. CDR3 DNA sequence: TGTGCCGAGACCCCGACAGGGGTTGACGATGTCATTCAGTACTTC.

Only one count was recorded for this clone. The rearrangement links TRBV9 to TRBJ2-2; 7 bases are shared with TRBD2. V shed 1 base, J shed 6 bases, and the junction held 15 bases outside the gene matches. The CDR3 is 18 amino acids. Germline CDR1 and CDR2: SGDLS and YYNGEE. This chain's CDR3 is CASSVSLAPDDGPGELFF. As DNA, the CDR3 is TGTGCCAGCAGCGTATCACTAGCGCCCGACGACGGACCCGGGGAGCTGTTTTTT. Together with reference TRBV9 and TRBJ2-2, the CDR3 gives the full variable domain: DSGVTQTPKHLITATGQRVTLRCSPRSGDLSVYWYQQSLDQGLQFLIQYYNGEERAKGNILERFSAQQFPDLHSELNLSSLELGDSALYFCASSVSLAPDDGPGELFFGEGSRLTVL.

The V call is TRBV9, the J call TRBJ1-1; possible D gene TRBD1, 5 bases. The germline gives CDR1 SGDLS, CDR2 YYNGEE. This CDR3 has 13 amino acids. V lost 2 bases, J lost 4 bases, and 9 bases lay in between. CDR3 protein: CASSVGGATEAFF. In DNA, the CDR3 is TGTGCCAGCAGCGTGGGAGGGGCCACTGAAGCTTTCTTT.

This chain links TRBV29-1 with TRBJ2-5; 7 bases fit TRBD2. The germline gives CDR1 SQVTM, CDR2 ANQGSEA. CDR3 length: 12 residues. The V segment lost 4 bases and the J segment 5 bases; nucleotides outside the gene matches: 4. In DNA, the CDR3 is TGCAGCGTTGTGGCGGGAGCGGAGACCCAGTACTTC. Protein product: CSVVAGAETQYF.

The gene calls are TRBV7-8 and TRBJ1-3; the match to TRBD1 covers 12 bases. Germline CDR1 reads SGHVS; CDR2 reads FQNEAQ. The CDR3 totals 17 residues. V was pared by 6 bases and J by 1 base, with 7 bases of the junction left unmatched. CDR3 bases: TGTGCCAGCAGTCCGGGACAGGGGGCATCGTCTGGAAACACCATATATTTT. This sequence encodes CASSPGQGASSGNTIYF.

The chain combines TRBV19 with TRBJ1-2; TRBD1 aligns across 9 bases. Germline CDR1 LNHDA, CDR2 SQIVND (reference sequence). CDR3 size: 16 residues. Trimming removed 3 bases from V and 4 bases from J; junction bases left unmatched: 9. CDR3 bases: TGTGCCAGTAGTATGTTCGGACAGGGGCTATCCTATGGCTACACCTTC. It codes for CASSMFGQGLSYGYTF.

This clone was found once. The V and J genes are TRBV30 and TRBJ2-7; TRBD2 is a possible D gene (5 bases). V lost 1 base, J lost 5 bases, and 9 bases lay in between. This CDR3 has 12 amino acids. CDR1 is GTSNPN, CDR2 SVGIG, per germline (reference sequence). CDR3: CAWSEGVHEQYF. DNA for the CDR3: TGTGCCTGGAGTGAGGGAGTGCACGAGCAGTACTTC.

The chain recombines TRBV29-1 with TRBJ2-2; 9 nucleotides line up with TRBD2. The CDR3 runs to 14 residues. Trimming at V came to 6 bases and at J to 1 base, leaving 3 bases not matched to a gene. Germline assignment: CDR1 SQVTM and CDR2 ANQGSEA. This CDR3 is CSVGLALNTGELFF. CDR3 DNA sequence: TGCAGCGTAGGACTAGCGCTGAACACCGGGGAGCTGTTTTTT.

This clone is a singleton in its sample. V and J are TRBV7-8 and TRBJ2-7, with D possibly TRBD2 on 6 matching bases. Germline-derived CDR1 and CDR2 are SGHVS and FQNEAQ. This CDR3 contains 17 residues. Trimming stripped 4 bases from V and 1 base from J, with 20 bases between. CDR3 loop: CASSSRGAGLTSYEQYF. For the CDR3, the DNA is TGTGCCAGCAGCTCTCGAGGGGCGGGACTGACGTCCTACGAGCAGTACTTC.

The chain combines TRBV5-6 with TRBJ1-2; tentatively, D is TRBD1 (5 bases). CDR3 size: 15 residues. The V and J ends lost 1 base and 4 bases respectively, with 14 bases between them. CDR1 SGHDT and CDR2 YYEEEE come from the germline V gene. CDR3 residues: CASSLRDYGSYGYTF. DNA for the CDR3: TGTGCCAGCAGCTTGAGGGACTACGGATCCTATGGCTACACCTTC.

This clone was detected only a few times. J is TRBJ2-7 and V is TRBV28; the D is unclear. The CDR3 runs to 15 residues. The germline gives CDR1 MDHEN, CDR2 SYDVKM. V lost 1 base, J lost 0 bases, and 10 bases lay in between. CDR3 nucleotides: TGTGCCAGCAGTTTATCCTTTGGCAACTCCTACGAGCAGTACTTC. It is translated as CASSLSFGNSYEQYF.

The chain has TRBV4-1 and TRBJ1-5, with D perhaps TRBD1 (5 bases). The CDR3 is made up of 16 amino acids. V shed 0 bases and J shed 9 bases, with 18 bases lying between them. Germline lookup yields CDR1 MGHRA and CDR2 YSYEKL. The CDR3: CASSQEAGGPRGPQHF. The CDR3 DNA sequence: TGCGCCAGCAGCCAAGAGGCCGGAGGGCCGAGGGGGCCCCAGCATTTT.

In its sample, this clone was seen once. The chain is built from TRBV19 and TRBJ2-1, with D perhaps matching TRBD2 (5 bases). With 7 bases removed from V and 1 base from J, the gap between germline ends came to 14 bases. The germline V gene has CDR1 LNHDA and CDR2 SQIVND (reference sequence). The CDR3 sequence is 15 residues long. The CDR3, as DNA: TGTGCCAGTACCCGGGGAGCGTCTTCCTACAATGAGCAGTTCTTC. Residues: CASTRGASSYNEQFF.